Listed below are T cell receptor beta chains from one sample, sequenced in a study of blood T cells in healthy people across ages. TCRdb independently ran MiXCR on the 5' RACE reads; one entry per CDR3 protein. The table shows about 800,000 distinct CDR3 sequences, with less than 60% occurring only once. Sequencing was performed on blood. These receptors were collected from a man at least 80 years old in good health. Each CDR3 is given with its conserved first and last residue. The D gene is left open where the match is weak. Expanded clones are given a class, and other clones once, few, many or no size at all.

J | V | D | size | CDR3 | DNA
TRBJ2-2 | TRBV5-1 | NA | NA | CASSQNKNTGELFF | TGCGCCAGCAGCCAGAACAAGAACACCGGGGAGCTGTTTTTT
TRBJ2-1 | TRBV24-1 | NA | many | CATSDAGVPYNEQFF | TGTGCCACCAGTGATGCAGGGGTACCCTACAATGAGCAGTTCTTC
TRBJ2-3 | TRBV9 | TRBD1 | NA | CASSVGSGQRTDTQYF | TGTGCCAGCAGCGTAGGATCGGGACAGCGGACAGATACGCAGTATTTT
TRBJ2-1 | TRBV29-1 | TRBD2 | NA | CSGGLAGGYVDEQFF | TGCAGCGGGGGACTAGCGGGAGGCTACGTCGATGAGCAGTTCTTC
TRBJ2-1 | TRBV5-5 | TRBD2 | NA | CTSSPGLADDPQFF | TGTACCAGCAGCCCGGGACTAGCGGACGACCCGCAGTTCTTC
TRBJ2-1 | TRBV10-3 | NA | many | CAISEQRVRQFF | TGTGCCATCAGTGAACAGCGGGTAAGGCAGTTCTTC
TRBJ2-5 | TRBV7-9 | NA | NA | CASSFTPSGVETQYF | TGTGCCAGCAGCTTTACGCCCAGTGGGGTAGAGACCCAGTACTTC
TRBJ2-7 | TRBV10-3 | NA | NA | CAISEFGRDNEQYF | TGTGCCATCAGTGAGTTTGGGCGGGATAATGAGCAGTACTTC
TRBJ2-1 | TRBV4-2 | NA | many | CASSQVSGSSYNEQFF | TGTGCCAGCAGCCAAGTAAGCGGCAGCTCCTACAATGAGCAGTTCTTC
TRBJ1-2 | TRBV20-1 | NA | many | CSARDDGSRAGYTF | TGCAGTGCTAGAGATGACGGATCCCGCGCTGGCTACACCTTC
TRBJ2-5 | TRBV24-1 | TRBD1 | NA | CATSETGQSYQETQYF | TGTGCCACCAGTGAGACGGGACAGAGTTACCAAGAGACCCAGTACTTC
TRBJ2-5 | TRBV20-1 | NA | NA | CSALWPPRQYF | TGCAGTGCCTTGTGGCCCCCCCGGCAGTACTTC
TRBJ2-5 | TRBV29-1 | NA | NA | CSVAPGTTLWRETQYF | TGCAGCGTTGCTCCCGGGACAACGCTTTGGCGAGAGACCCAGTACTTC
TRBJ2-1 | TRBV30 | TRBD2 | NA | CAWSPAGSYNEQFF | TGTGCCTGGAGCCCAGCGGGGTCCTACAATGAGCAGTTCTTC
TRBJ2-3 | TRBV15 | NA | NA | CATSRKFKARPKDTQYF | TGTGCCACCAGCAGGAAGTTCAAAGCGAGACCTAAAGATACGCAGTATTTT
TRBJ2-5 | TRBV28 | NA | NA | CASSPSPVVPSEQYF | TGTGCCAGCAGCCCCAGCCCAGTTGTGCCCTCGGAGCAGTACTTC
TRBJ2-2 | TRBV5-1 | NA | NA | CASRDTGKANTGELFF | TGCGCCAGCAGAGATACAGGAAAAGCGAACACCGGGGAGCTGTTTTTT
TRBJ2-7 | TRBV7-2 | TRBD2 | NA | CASGLTGTSGYEQYF | TGTGCCAGCGGCTTGACCGGGACTAGCGGCTACGAGCAGTACTTC
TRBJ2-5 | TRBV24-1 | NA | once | CATSDSGLSETQYF | TGTGCCACCAGTGACTCAGGGTTGTCGGAGACCCAGTACTTC
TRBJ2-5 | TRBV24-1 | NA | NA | CATSPPTESNEQYF | TGTGCCACCAGTCCCCCGACTGAGTCCAATGAGCAGTACTTC
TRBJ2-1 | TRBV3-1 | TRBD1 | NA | CASSQEAGGSYNEQFF | TGTGCCAGCAGCCAAGAGGCAGGGGGCTCCTACAATGAGCAGTTCTTC
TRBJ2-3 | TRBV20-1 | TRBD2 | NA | CSARPSGRLSTDTQYF | TGCAGTGCTAGACCTAGCGGGAGGCTAAGCACAGATACGCAGTATTTT
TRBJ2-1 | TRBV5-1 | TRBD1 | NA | CASSSGEGARLNEQFF | TGCGCCAGCAGCTCTGGAGAGGGGGCGCGGCTGAATGAGCAGTTCTTC
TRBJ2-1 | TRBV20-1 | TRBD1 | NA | CSAPGQVSYNEQFF | TGCAGTGCGCCCGGACAGGTCTCCTACAATGAGCAGTTCTTC
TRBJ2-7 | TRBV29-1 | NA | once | CSVVGGSVNYNEQYF | TGCAGCGTTGTCGGAGGGAGCGTTAATTACAATGAGCAGTACTTC
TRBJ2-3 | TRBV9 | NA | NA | CASSAAPSHTTGTQYF | TGTGCCAGCAGCGCAGCACCTAGTCACACCACAGGTACGCAGTATTTT
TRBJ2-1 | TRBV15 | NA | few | CATSRGSGGNEQFF | TGTGCCACCAGCAGAGGTTCGGGTGGTAATGAGCAGTTCTTC
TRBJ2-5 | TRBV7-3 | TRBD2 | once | CASSLGLADNEQYF | TGTGCCAGCAGCTTGGGACTAGCCGACAATGAGCAGTACTTC
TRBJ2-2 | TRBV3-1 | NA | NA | CASSWTRTGELFF | TGTGCCAGCAGCTGGACACGTACCGGGGAGCTGTTTTTT
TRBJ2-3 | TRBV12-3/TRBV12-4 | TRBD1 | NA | CASNRQGLTDTQYF | TGTGCCAGCAATCGACAGGGTTTGACAGATACGCAGTATTTT
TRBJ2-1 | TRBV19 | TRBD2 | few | CASSRLAGGLEQFF | TGTGCCAGTAGTAGGCTAGCGGGAGGGCTTGAGCAGTTCTTC
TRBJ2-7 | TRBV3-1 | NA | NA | CASSATGLGEQYF | TGTGCCAGCAGCGCAACAGGGCTGGGGGAGCAGTACTTC
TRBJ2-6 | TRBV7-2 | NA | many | CASRKVGGPSSGANVLTF | TGTGCCAGCAGGAAAGTTGGGGGGCCCAGCTCTGGGGCCAACGTCCTGACTTTC
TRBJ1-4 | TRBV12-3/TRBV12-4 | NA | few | CASRSLLFPEKLFF | TGTGCCAGCAGATCTCTCTTATTCCCTGAAAAACTGTTTTTT
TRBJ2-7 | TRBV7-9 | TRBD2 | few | CASSLTAAGGPGEQYF | TGTGCCAGCAGCTTAACGGCAGCGGGAGGGCCGGGGGAGCAGTACTTC
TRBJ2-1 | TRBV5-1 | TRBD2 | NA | CASSPQLAGVGNEQFF | TGCGCCAGCAGTCCGCAACTAGCGGGAGTAGGGAATGAGCAGTTCTTC
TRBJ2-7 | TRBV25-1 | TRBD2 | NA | CASISRTSGNNEQYF | TGTGCCAGCATCTCACGGACTAGCGGTAACAATGAGCAGTACTTC
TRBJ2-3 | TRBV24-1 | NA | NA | CATSDPPLAGQVDTQYF | TGTGCCACCAGTGACCCTCCCCTAGCGGGACAGGTAGATACGCAGTATTTT
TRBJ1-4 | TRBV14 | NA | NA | CASSPWTQVGEKLFF | TGTGCCAGCAGCCCTTGGACCCAAGTTGGGGAAAAACTGTTTTTT
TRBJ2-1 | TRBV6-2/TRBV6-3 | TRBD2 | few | CASIAGGLYNEQFF | TGTGCCAGCATTGCGGGAGGACTATACAATGAGCAGTTCTTC
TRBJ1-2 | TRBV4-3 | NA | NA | CASSQESGRGRGYTF | TGCGCCAGCAGCCAAGAATCAGGCAGGGGAAGAGGCTACACCTTC
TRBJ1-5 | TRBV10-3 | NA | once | CAISAGLDQPQHF | TGTGCCATCAGCGCAGGGTTGGATCAGCCCCAGCATTTT
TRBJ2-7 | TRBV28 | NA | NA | CASSLTTEWDYEQYF | TGTGCCAGCAGTTTAACGACAGAATGGGACTACGAGCAGTACTTC
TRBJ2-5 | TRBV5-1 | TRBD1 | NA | CASSVGTAQETQYF | TGCGCCAGCAGCGTGGGGACAGCCCAAGAGACCCAGTACTTC
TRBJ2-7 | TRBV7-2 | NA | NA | CASSPHRLSYEQYF | TGTGCCAGCAGCCCCCATCGCCTTAGCTACGAGCAGTACTTC
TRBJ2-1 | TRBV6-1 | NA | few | CASSVARWGEQFF | TGTGCCAGCAGTGTAGCTAGATGGGGTGAGCAGTTCTTC
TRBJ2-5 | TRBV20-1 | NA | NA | CSAMRERKETQYF | TGCAGTGCTATGCGAGAGAGAAAAGAGACCCAGTACTTC
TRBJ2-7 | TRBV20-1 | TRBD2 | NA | CSATDGTSADYEQYF | TGCAGTGCTACAGACGGGACTAGCGCTGATTACGAGCAGTACTTC
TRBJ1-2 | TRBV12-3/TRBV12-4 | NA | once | CASSVGFGRGYTF | TGTGCCAGCAGTGTTGGTTTCGGGCGAGGCTACACCTTC
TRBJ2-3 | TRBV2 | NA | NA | CANRASHSTDTQYF | TGTGCCAACCGAGCTAGCCACAGCACAGATACGCAGTATTTT
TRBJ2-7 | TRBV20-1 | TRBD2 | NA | CSASYSGRIFEQYF | TGCAGTGCTAGCTATAGCGGGAGGATTTTTGAGCAGTACTTC
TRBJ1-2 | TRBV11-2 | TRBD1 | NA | CASSPTGQGGGYTF | TGTGCCAGCAGCCCCACTGGACAGGGAGGTGGCTACACCTTC
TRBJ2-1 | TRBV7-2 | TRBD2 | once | CASTDKRGDYNEQFF | TGTGCCAGCACGGACAAACGGGGGGACTACAATGAGCAGTTCTTC
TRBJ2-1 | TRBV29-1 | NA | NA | CSVERPGGVNNEQFF | TGCAGCGTTGAACGCCCCGGGGGCGTTAACAATGAGCAGTTCTTC
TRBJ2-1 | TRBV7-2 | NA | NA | CASSLKGLNNEQFF | TGTGCCAGCAGCTTAAAGGGGCTCAACAATGAGCAGTTCTTC
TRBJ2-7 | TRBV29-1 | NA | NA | CSVSGYNEQYF | TGCAGCGTCTCAGGCTACAATGAGCAGTACTTC
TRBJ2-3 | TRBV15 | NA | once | CATSKGGSTDTQYF | TGTGCCACCAGCAAAGGCGGGAGCACAGATACGCAGTATTTT
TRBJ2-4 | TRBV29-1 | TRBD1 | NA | CSEQGVAKNIQYF | TGCAGCGAACAGGGGGTAGCCAAAAACATTCAGTACTTC
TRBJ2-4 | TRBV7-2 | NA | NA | CASSTTGAKNIQYF | TGTGCCAGCAGCACGACAGGAGCCAAAAACATTCAGTACTTC
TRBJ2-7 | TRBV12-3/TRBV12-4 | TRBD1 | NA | CASRAGTGPEQYF | TGTGCCAGCAGGGCCGGGACAGGGCCCGAGCAGTACTTC